A selection of T cell receptor beta chains follows, all from one sample in a study of T cells in Graves' hyperthyroidism and ophthalmopathy. TCRdb passed the multiplex PCR reads through MiXCR, listing each CDR3 protein once. The sample has about 360,000 distinct CDR3 sequences, about 13% seen once; the top ten hold 9.2%. Sequencing used blood. These receptors were obtained from a woman between 18 and 30 years old with Graves' hyperthyroidism. Each CDR3 is given with its conserved first and last residue. Fields, in order: clone size, D gene, V gene, J gene, CDR3 DNA, CDR3 protein. The D gene is left open where the match is weak. The size of a clone is reported for some rows only, either as once, few or many, or as a class for expanded clones.

abundance: .; d_gene: .; v_gene: TRBV7-2; j_gene: TRBJ1-4; CDR3nt: TGTGCCAGCAGCTTAGTTTCGGGGGGCAATGAAAAACTGTTTTTT; CDR3aa: CASSLVSGGNEKLFF
abundance: many; d_gene: .; v_gene: TRBV12-3/TRBV12-4; j_gene: TRBJ2-1; CDR3nt: TGTGCCAGCAGTGGCGGGGCGGCTAGCTCCTACAATGAGCAGTTCTTC; CDR3aa: CASSGGAASSYNEQFF
abundance: .; d_gene: TRBD2; v_gene: TRBV19; j_gene: TRBJ2-7; CDR3nt: TGTGCCAGCAGCCACCGGTCGGGACTAGCGGACGAGCAGTACTTC; CDR3aa: CASSHRSGLADEQYF
abundance: many; d_gene: TRBD2; v_gene: TRBV20-1; j_gene: TRBJ2-1; CDR3nt: TGCAGTGTCACACCGGGACTAGCGGGCCATCAGGGCAATGAGCAGTTCTTC; CDR3aa: CSVTPGLAGHQGNEQFF
abundance: many; d_gene: .; v_gene: TRBV10-3; j_gene: TRBJ2-7; CDR3nt: TGTGCCATCAGTGAACAGACAGGACCAACCTACGAGCAGTACTTC; CDR3aa: CAISEQTGPTYEQYF
abundance: few; d_gene: .; v_gene: TRBV6-1; j_gene: TRBJ1-1; CDR3nt: TGTGCCAGCAGTTCCTGGGAGAAAGTGCGTTCGCCGGATGAAGCTTTCTTT; CDR3aa: CASSSWEKVRSPDEAFF
abundance: many; d_gene: TRBD1; v_gene: TRBV18; j_gene: TRBJ2-1; CDR3nt: TGTGCCAGCTCAGGGGACAGGCGAGTCAATGAGCAGTTCTTC; CDR3aa: CASSGDRRVNEQFF
abundance: many; d_gene: TRBD2; v_gene: TRBV11-2; j_gene: TRBJ2-3; CDR3nt: TGTGCCAGCAGCTTAGAGAGGCGGGGGGCAGGGGATACGCAGTATTTT; CDR3aa: CASSLERRGAGDTQYF
abundance: few; d_gene: .; v_gene: TRBV12-3/TRBV12-4; j_gene: TRBJ1-4; CDR3nt: TGTGCCAGCATGTGGCGATGGAATGAAAAACTGTTTTTT; CDR3aa: CASMWRWNEKLFF
abundance: many; d_gene: .; v_gene: TRBV3-1; j_gene: TRBJ1-6; CDR3nt: TGTGCCAGCAGCCAAGAAGCCTCCGGTTCACCCCTCCACTTT; CDR3aa: CASSQEASGSPLHF
abundance: few; d_gene: .; v_gene: TRBV11-3; j_gene: TRBJ2-1; CDR3nt: TGTGCCAGCAGCCTTCACACTAATTCCTACAATGAGCAGTTCTTC; CDR3aa: CASSLHTNSYNEQFF
abundance: .; d_gene: .; v_gene: TRBV5-6; j_gene: TRBJ2-1; CDR3nt: TGTGCCAGCAGCCGCCAGGCAAGCTCCTACAATGAGCAGTTCTTC; CDR3aa: CASSRQASSYNEQFF
abundance: many; d_gene: .; v_gene: TRBV2; j_gene: TRBJ1-2; CDR3nt: TGTGCCAGCAGTGAAGAGGGGAGTCACTATGGCTACACCTTC; CDR3aa: CASSEEGSHYGYTF
abundance: many; d_gene: .; v_gene: TRBV28; j_gene: TRBJ2-7; CDR3nt: TGTGCCATAGGGACAAACCTCTACGAGCAGTACTTC; CDR3aa: CAIGTNLYEQYF
abundance: many; d_gene: TRBD1; v_gene: TRBV28; j_gene: TRBJ1-5; CDR3nt: TGTGCCAGCAGTTTATTAGCCGGGACAGGGGATCAGCCCCAGCATTTT; CDR3aa: CASSLLAGTGDQPQHF
abundance: .; d_gene: TRBD1; v_gene: TRBV2; j_gene: TRBJ1-4; CDR3nt: TGTGCCAGCAGCCGAAAGGGGGCGGCTAATGAAAAACTGTTTTTT; CDR3aa: CASSRKGAANEKLFF
abundance: few; d_gene: .; v_gene: TRBV19; j_gene: TRBJ1-5; CDR3nt: TGTGCCAGTAGCAGGGAGGGGGGTTATCGGCCCCAGCATTTT; CDR3aa: CASSREGGYRPQHF
abundance: many; d_gene: TRBD1; v_gene: TRBV9; j_gene: TRBJ1-3; CDR3nt: TGTGCCAGCAGCCCTCCCGGGACAGGGGGTTTCGGTGGAAACACCATATATTTT; CDR3aa: CASSPPGTGGFGGNTIYF
abundance: few; d_gene: .; v_gene: TRBV3-1; j_gene: TRBJ2-7; CDR3nt: TGTGCCAGCAGCCCCTATGGTCGGGCGTCGGAGCAGTACTTC; CDR3aa: CASSPYGRASEQYF
abundance: once; d_gene: .; v_gene: TRBV7-3; j_gene: TRBJ2-3; CDR3nt: TGTGCCAGCAGCTGGACCGAGGCAGATACGCAGTATTTT; CDR3aa: CASSWTEADTQYF
abundance: many; d_gene: .; v_gene: TRBV15; j_gene: TRBJ2-3; CDR3nt: TGTGCCACCAACATCAATCAGGGGCCTAGCACAGATACGCAGTATTTT; CDR3aa: CATNINQGPSTDTQYF
abundance: many; d_gene: .; v_gene: TRBV7-8; j_gene: TRBJ2-1; CDR3nt: TGTGCCAGCAGTCCCAGGGACAATGAGCAGTTCTTC; CDR3aa: CASSPRDNEQFF
abundance: few; d_gene: .; v_gene: TRBV6-1; j_gene: TRBJ1-5; CDR3nt: TGTGCCAGCATAGGGGCGGGGGTCGATCAGCCCCAGCATTTT; CDR3aa: CASIGAGVDQPQHF
abundance: many; d_gene: .; v_gene: TRBV6-1; j_gene: TRBJ1-5; CDR3nt: TGTGCCAGCAGTGACAGGGTAGGTCAGCCCCAGCATTTT; CDR3aa: CASSDRVGQPQHF
abundance: .; d_gene: TRBD2; v_gene: TRBV5-1; j_gene: TRBJ2-5; CDR3nt: TGCGCCAGCCGCCCCTCTAGCGGCCTTTCCCAAGAGACCCAGTACTTC; CDR3aa: CASRPSSGLSQETQYF
abundance: many; d_gene: .; v_gene: TRBV13; j_gene: TRBJ2-2; CDR3nt: TGTGCCAGCAGCCCCCAGTCCCTGGGGGAGCTGTTTTTT; CDR3aa: CASSPQSLGELFF
abundance: few; d_gene: .; v_gene: TRBV4-1; j_gene: TRBJ1-1; CDR3nt: TGCGCCAGCAGCCCTACTCGTTCTCCCGGAGGCACTGAAGCTTTCTTT; CDR3aa: CASSPTRSPGGTEAFF
abundance: .; d_gene: .; v_gene: TRBV6-5; j_gene: TRBJ2-5; CDR3nt: TGTGCCAGCAGTTCTGACAGCCTCCAAGAGACCCAGTACTTC; CDR3aa: CASSSDSLQETQYF
abundance: many; d_gene: .; v_gene: TRBV5-1; j_gene: TRBJ2-3; CDR3nt: TGCGCCAGCTCCCCCCTCGGACAACAAACTAGCACAGATACGCAGTATTTT; CDR3aa: CASSPLGQQTSTDTQYF
abundance: many; d_gene: .; v_gene: TRBV12-3/TRBV12-4; j_gene: TRBJ1-2; CDR3nt: TGTGCCAGCAGTTTCCGGACTTCTTCCCATGGCTACACCTTC; CDR3aa: CASSFRTSSHGYTF
abundance: many; d_gene: TRBD1; v_gene: TRBV29-1; j_gene: TRBJ2-7; CDR3nt: TGCAGCGCAGGGACAGGGATGCCCTACGAGCAGTACTTC; CDR3aa: CSAGTGMPYEQYF